The subject of this entry is one T cell receptor beta chain. Its cognate antigen is unknown. The sample comes from a study of blood T cells in healthy people across ages. V was pared by 0 bases and J by 0 bases, with 12 bases between. The germline CDR1 and CDR2 sequences are LGHNA and YNFKEQ. The length of the CDR3 is 17 residues. General study results and limits: Age advanced and TCR beta diversity per million T cells fell, roughly linearly. It was not possible, with unsorted PBMCs, to conclusively compare naive and antigen-experienced cells.

For the second PCR, which ran for about 7 to 11 cycles, a sample-barcoded 5' primer and a J-beta primer mix were used. TCRdb re-called the 5' RACE reads with MiXCR, one entry per CDR3 protein. The sample records over 1.5 million distinct CDR3 sequences, about 50% being singletons. This rearrangement joins TRBV4-2 to TRBJ2-1; no clear D gene. The source is a woman in her 40s in good health. The sequencing input was blood. As DNA, the CDR3 is TGTGCCAGCAGCCAAGATTTCCCGGGTTCCTCCTACAATGAGCAGTTCTTC. Protein: CASSQDFPGSSYNEQFF.